The 15 T cell receptor beta chains presented below share a single source sample, sequenced in a study of spatial heterogeneity in lung cancer. TCRdb itself ran the 5' RACE reads through MiXCR, one entry per CDR3 protein. The sample carries some 120,000 distinct CDR3 sequences, 12% recorded once. Time point here: blood at routine non-recurrence follow-up after resection. No cells were sorted before sequencing. The whole RNA sequenced was extracted from tumor, nontumor lung or frozen PBMC. The sample in question was PBMCs, obtained at follow-up. The receptors originated from a male donor with early-stage non-small cell lung cancer.

Ten or more counts support this clonotype. The gene calls are TRBV9 and TRBJ2-6, with D perhaps matching TRBD2 (6 bases). The V end was cut by 4 bases, the J end by 0 bases, with 17 bases between. The CDR3 runs to 18 residues. Germline V gives CDR1 SGDLS, CDR2 YYNGEE. The CDR3 here is CASSPRGAIDSGANVLTF. The CDR3 DNA reads TGTGCCAGCAGCCCCCGCGGGGCGATCGACTCTGGGGCCAACGTCCTGACTTTC.

This clonotype was seen ten or more times. The chain carries TRBV4-3 and TRBJ1-5; the D is unclear. Germline CDR1 reads LGHNA; CDR2 reads YSLEER. This CDR3 has 14 amino acids. With 0 bases removed from V and 7 bases from J, the gap between germline ends came to 10 bases. The CDR3 sequence: CASSQDQKGQPQHF. CDR3 coding DNA: TGCGCCAGCAGCCAAGATCAAAAGGGACAGCCCCAGCATTTT.

The gene calls are TRBV20-1 and TRBJ2-7; D call uncertain. This CDR3 has 14 residues. Per germline, CDR1 DFQATT and CDR2 SNEGSKA (reference sequence). V lost 0 bases and J lost 3, with 12 bases in between. The CDR3 DNA is TGCAGTGCTAGAGATCTATATCGGTTCTACGAGCAGTACTTC. Amino acid sequence: CSARDLYRFYEQYF.

The V and J genes are TRBV7-8 and TRBJ2-3; perhaps TRBD2 as D (5 bases). V was trimmed by 5 bases and J by 4 bases, leaving 13 bases between them. CDR3 length: 14 amino acids. Germline V CDR1 and CDR2: SGHVS, FQNEAQ. CDR3 DNA sequence: TGTGCCAGCAGCCCCCGACTAAATGCAGATACGCAGTATTTT. Its translation is CASSPRLNADTQYF.

The J gene is TRBJ2-7, the V gene TRBV10-2; TRBD2 matches at 8 bases. Per germline, CDR1 WSHSY and CDR2 SAAADI. The CDR3 length is 15 residues. The J segment lost 3 bases and the V segment lost 7 bases, leaving 11 bases of the junction unmatched. The CDR3 DNA reads TGCGCCAGCACCGAGGGAGCGGGGGAACTCTACGAGCAGTACTTC. This sequence encodes CASTEGAGELYEQYF.

This clonotype was recorded only once. CDR3 nucleotides: TGTGCCAGTAGTAAACGGGGGGAGCCCCAGCATTTT. This translates into CASSKRGEPQHF. V usage is TRBV19 and J usage is TRBJ1-5; D perhaps matches TRBD1 (5 bases). This CDR3 is 12 amino acids long. CDR1 is LNHDA, CDR2 SQIVND, per germline (reference sequence). Trimming took off 4 bases at V and 8 bases at J, with 9 bases between the two ends.

Here the CDR3 reads CASSLGQGAGRTDNQPQHF. CDR3 nucleotides: TGTGCCAGCAGTCTCGGACAGGGGGCGGGGAGGACAGACAATCAGCCCCAGCATTTT. V usage is TRBV6-1 and J usage is TRBJ1-5, with TRBD1 matching 11 bases. Germline lookup yields CDR1 MNHNS and CDR2 SASEGT. CDR3 length equals 19 residues. V gave up 5 bases and J gave up 3 bases; unmatched junction bases: 15.

This clonotype occurred many times. It is likely a read error, because the conserved phenylalanine at the end of the CDR3 is missing. The rearrangement joins TRBV29-1 to TRBJ1-2; D might be TRBD1 (5 bases). In germline, CDR1 is SQVTM, CDR2 ANQGSEA. V was clipped by 4 bases and J by 8 bases, with 23 bases between them. The CDR3 consists of 15 residues. CDR3 sequence (DNA): TGCAGCGTTGTCGAACGAGGGGCGCGAGGTAGCGGCTACACCTCC. Amino acids: CSVVERGARGSGYTS.

The chain carries TRBV5-6 and TRBJ2-2; D is perhaps TRBD1 or TRBD2 (5 bases each). The CDR3 extends over 15 amino acids. V lost 3 bases and J lost 7, with 16 bases in between. The germline V gene encodes CDR1 SGHDT and CDR2 YYEEEE. CDR3 loop: CASSSTSGTIGELFF. For the CDR3, the DNA is TGTGCCAGCAGCTCTACTTCCGGGACGATCGGGGAGCTGTTTTTT.

The chain combines TRBV18 with TRBJ2-2; D possibly matches TRBD1 or TRBD2 (5 bases each). The CDR3 spans 16 residues. The germline gives CDR1 KGHSH, CDR2 LQKENI. The V end lost 6 bases, the J end lost 1 base, and 15 bases lay between the germline ends. The CDR3 loop is CASSLNGARNTGELFF. For the CDR3, the DNA is TGTGCCAGCTCTTTAAACGGGGCTCGGAACACCGGGGAGCTGTTTTTT.

This clonotype showed up just a few times. The CDR3 nucleotides read TGTGCCAGCAGCTTAACCGGGACATCCGGGGCCAACGTCCTGACTTTC. Translating gives CASSLTGTSGANVLTF. The genes are TRBV7-3 and TRBJ2-6; D possibly corresponds to TRBD1 (6 bases). The germline gives CDR1 SGHTA, CDR2 FQGTGA. Between the trimmed V and J ends, which lost 0 bases and 4 bases, there was a span of 10 bases. CDR3 length: 16 residues.

This clonotype was counted many times. The chain couples TRBV27 to TRBJ1-6; TRBD1 agrees at 9 bases. V was pared by 6 bases and J by 10 bases, with 10 bases of the junction left unmatched. From germline, CDR1 is MNHEY and CDR2 SMNVEV (reference sequence). CDR3 length: 15 residues. The CDR3 is CASRRTGAGVSPLHF. CDR3 bases: TGTGCCAGCAGAAGGACAGGGGCGGGGGTGTCACCCCTCCACTTT.

The V gene is TRBV3-1, the J gene TRBJ2-5, with D possibly matching TRBD2 (6 bases). CDR1 LGHDT and CDR2 YNNKEL come from the germline V gene (reference sequence). The CDR3 sequence is 13 residues long. With 6 bases removed from V and 1 base from J, the gap between germline ends came to 9 bases. CDR3 region: CASRLALQETQYF. The CDR3 nucleotides read TGTGCCAGCAGGCTAGCGCTCCAAGAGACCCAGTACTTC.

This clonotype was observed at least ten times. CDR3 DNA: TGTGCCAGCAGCCCCCGCATCAGGGGAAGGAGAAATTCACCCCTCCACTTT. Its translation is CASSPRIRGRRNSPLHF. This chain joins TRBV7-6 and TRBJ1-6; TRBD1 is a possible D gene (6 bases). The CDR3 sequence is 17 residues long. The germline V gene encodes CDR1 SGHVS and CDR2 FNYEAQ. V dropped 5 bases and J dropped 7 bases, with 21 bases sitting between them.

The rearrangement uses TRBV20-1 and TRBJ1-1, with a tentative D call TRBD1 (5 bases). V gave up 5 bases and J gave up 2 bases, with 12 bases separating them. This CDR3 spans 13 amino acids. CDR1 is DFQATT, CDR2 SNEGSKA, per germline (reference sequence). CDR3 DNA: TGCAGTGCTCCCAGGGTAGTTAACACTGAAGCTTTCTTT. Translation: CSAPRVVNTEAFF.